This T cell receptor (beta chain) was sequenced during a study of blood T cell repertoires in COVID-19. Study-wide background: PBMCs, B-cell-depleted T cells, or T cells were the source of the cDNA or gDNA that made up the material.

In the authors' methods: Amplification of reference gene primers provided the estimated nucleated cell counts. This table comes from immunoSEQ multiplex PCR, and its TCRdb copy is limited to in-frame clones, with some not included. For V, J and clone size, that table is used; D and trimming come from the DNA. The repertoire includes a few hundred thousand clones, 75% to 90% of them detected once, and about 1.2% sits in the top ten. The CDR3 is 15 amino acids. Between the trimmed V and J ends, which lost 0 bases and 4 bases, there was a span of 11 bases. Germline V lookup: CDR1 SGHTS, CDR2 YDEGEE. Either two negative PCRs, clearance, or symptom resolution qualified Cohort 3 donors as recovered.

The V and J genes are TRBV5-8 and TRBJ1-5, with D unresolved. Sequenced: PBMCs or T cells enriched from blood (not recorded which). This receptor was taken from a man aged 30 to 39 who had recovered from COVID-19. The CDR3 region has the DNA TGTGCCAGCAGCTTGGGGTCTTTTACTAATCAGCCCCAGCATTTT. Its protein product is CASSLGSFTNQPQHF.